The clone carrying this TCR beta chain was seen a handful of times. The data originate from a study of type 1 regulatory T cells. The wider study: T-allo10 is a Tr1-enriched, alloantigen-specific CD4 T cell product made in vitro.

TCRdb processed the reads anew with MiXCR; each CDR3 protein has one entry. The table records around 88,000 distinct CDR3 sequences, 25% to 40% of them present only once. The receptor comes from a human donor in good health. Sequenced input: CD4+ T cells, either the whole sample or a sorted fraction (not recorded which).

CDR3 nucleotide sequence: TGTGCCAGCAGCTCAGGGATTTCACAAGAGACCCAGTACTTC. The encoded protein is CASSSGISQETQYF. This chain connects TRBV7-2 to TRBJ2-5, with D tentatively TRBD1 (5 bases). Germline lookup yields CDR1 SGHTA and CDR2 FQGNSA. V shed 4 bases and J shed 2 bases, with 11 bases lying between them. The CDR3 loop spans 14 amino acids.